This TCR beta chain was profiled in a study of CD8 T cells in Susac syndrome. Broader study findings: As the study acknowledged, the number of individuals who were part of its TCR sequencing and HLA analysis was relatively small.

Both CD4+ and CD8+ T cells were negatively isolated, and TEMRA cells underwent FACS enrichment. The CDR3 contains 11 residues. Germline CDR1 is MDHEN and CDR2 is SYDVKM. The V and J ends lost 2 bases and 8 bases respectively, with 4 bases between them. Random hexamers were used to reverse transcribe roughly 0.5 to 1 ug of RNA. TCRdb redid the calling of the immunoSEQ multiplex PCR reads with MiXCR, one entry per CDR3 protein. Of some 130,000 distinct CDR3 sequences listed, about 90% are singletons. This clonotype was observed a single time. What it binds is unknown. The chain combines TRBV28 with TRBJ2-1; D not certain. The sequenced sample was CD8+ T cells from PBMCs. The TCR comes from a human donor with multiple sclerosis. CDR3 in amino acids: CASSLADEQFF. CDR3 nucleotides: TGTGCCAGCAGTTTAGCGGATGAGCAGTTCTTC.